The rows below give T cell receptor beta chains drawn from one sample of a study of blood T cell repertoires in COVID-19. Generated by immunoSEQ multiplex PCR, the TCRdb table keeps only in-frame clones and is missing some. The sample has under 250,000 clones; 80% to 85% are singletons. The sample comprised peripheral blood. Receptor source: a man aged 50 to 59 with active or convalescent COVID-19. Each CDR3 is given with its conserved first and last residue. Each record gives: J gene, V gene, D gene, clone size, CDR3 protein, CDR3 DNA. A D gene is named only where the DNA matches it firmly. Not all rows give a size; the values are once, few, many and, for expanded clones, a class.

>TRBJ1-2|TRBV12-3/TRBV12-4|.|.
CASSGRYYGYTF
TGTGCCAGCAGTGGTAGATACTATGGCTACACCTTC
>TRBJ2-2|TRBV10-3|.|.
CAIKKGGGATANTGELFF
TGTGCCATCAAGAAAGGAGGGGGGGCCACCGCGAACACCGGGGAGCTGTTTTTT
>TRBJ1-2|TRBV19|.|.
CASSIGRGLGGYTF
TGTGCCAGTAGTATAGGCAGGGGCCTTGGAGGCTACACCTTC
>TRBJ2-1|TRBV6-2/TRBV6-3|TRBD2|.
CASSYWGTSGSSSYNEQFF
TGTGCCAGCAGTTACTGGGGGACTAGCGGATCAAGCTCCTACAATGAGCAGTTCTTC
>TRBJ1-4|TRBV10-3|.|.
CAISESREKLFF
TGTGCCATCAGTGAGTCGAGGGAAAAACTGTTTTTT
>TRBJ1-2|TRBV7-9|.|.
CASSSPLNYGYTF
TGTGCCAGCAGCTCTCCCCTAAACTATGGCTACACCTTC
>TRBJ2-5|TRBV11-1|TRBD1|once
CASSRDRGETQYF
TGTGCCAGCAGCAGAGACAGGGGAGAGACCCAGTACTTC
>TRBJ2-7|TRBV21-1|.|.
CASSVGQGSYEQYF
.
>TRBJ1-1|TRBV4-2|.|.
CASSQQNTEAFF
TGTGCCAGCAGCCAACAGAACACTGAAGCTTTCTTT
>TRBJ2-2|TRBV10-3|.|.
CAITDTGELFF
TGTGCCATCACCGACACCGGGGAGCTGTTTTTT
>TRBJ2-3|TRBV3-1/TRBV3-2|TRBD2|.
CASSPSSSGGGIYF
TGTGCCAGCAGCCCTAGCTCTAGCGGGGGTGGGATTTATTTT
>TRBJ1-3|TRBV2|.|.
CASSEVRGNTIYF
TGTGCCAGCAGTGAAGTTCGGGGAAACACCATATATTTT
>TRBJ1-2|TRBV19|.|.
CASTTRVDKNYGYTF
TGTGCCAGTACTACCAGGGTGGACAAAAACTATGGCTACACCTTC
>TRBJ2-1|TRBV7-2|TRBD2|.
CASSLGRLAGASGEQFF
TGTGCCAGCAGCTTAGGTAGACTAGCGGGGGCCTCCGGTGAGCAGTTCTTC
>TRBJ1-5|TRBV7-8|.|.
CASSYTGNQPQHF
TGTGCCAGCAGCTACACCGGCAATCAGCCCCAGCATTTT
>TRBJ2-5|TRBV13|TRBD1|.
CASSQDRSLETQYF
TGTGCCAGCAGCCAGGACAGGAGTCTGGAGACCCAGTACTTC
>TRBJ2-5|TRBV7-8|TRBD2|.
CASSLGQREEETQYF
TGTGCCAGCAGCTTAGGACAGCGGGAGGAGGAGACCCAGTACTTC
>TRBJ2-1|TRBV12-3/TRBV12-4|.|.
CASRTGSYNEQFF
TGTGCCAGTAGGACTGGGTCCTACAATGAGCAGTTCTTC
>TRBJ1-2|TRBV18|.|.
CASSPRSLYGYTF
TGTGCCAGCTCACCTCGGTCCCTCTATGGCTACACCTTC
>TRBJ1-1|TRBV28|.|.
CATSKAGTEAFF
TGTGCCACCTCAAAGGCGGGGACTGAAGCTTTCTTT
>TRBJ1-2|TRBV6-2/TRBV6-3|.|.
CASSYDGSYGYTF
TGTGCCAGCAGTTACGATGGCAGCTATGGCTACACCTTC
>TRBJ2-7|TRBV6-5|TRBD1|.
CASSLTGLRYEQYF
TGTGCCAGCAGTCTGACAGGGTTGAGGTACGAGCAGTACTTC
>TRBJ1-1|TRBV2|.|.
CATRVTEAFF
TGTGCTACCAGGGTCACTGAAGCTTTCTTT
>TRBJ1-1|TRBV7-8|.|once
CASSLLEQTEAFF
TGTGCCAGCAGCTTGTTAGAACAGACTGAAGCTTTCTTT
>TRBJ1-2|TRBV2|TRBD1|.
CASRILQGQGYTF
TGTGCCAGCAGGATACTACAGGGGCAGGGCTACACCTTC
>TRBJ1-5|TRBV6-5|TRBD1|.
CASSLSGGGNQPQHF
TGTGCCAGCAGTTTATCAGGGGGTGGCAATCAGCCCCAGCATTTT
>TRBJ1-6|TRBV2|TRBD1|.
CASRLDRGNSPLHF
TGTGCCAGCCGTCTGGACAGGGGGAATTCACCCCTCCACTTT
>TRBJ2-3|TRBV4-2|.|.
CASSPSSRDTQYF
TGTGCCAGCAGCCCGTCTAGCAGGGATACGCAGTATTTT
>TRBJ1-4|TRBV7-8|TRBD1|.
CASSTGQAPNEKLFF
TGTGCCAGCAGCACAGGACAGGCACCTAATGAAAAACTGTTTTTT
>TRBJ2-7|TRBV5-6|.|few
CASRRDTYEQYF
TGTGCCAGCAGGAGGGACACCTACGAGCAGTACTTC
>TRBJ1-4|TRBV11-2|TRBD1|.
CASSLFRGHNEKLFF
TGTGCCAGCAGCTTATTCAGGGGGCATAATGAAAAACTGTTTTTT
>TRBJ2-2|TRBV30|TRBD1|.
CAWSTGQGVRELFF
TGTGCCTGGTCAACAGGACAGGGTGTGAGGGAGCTGTTTTTT
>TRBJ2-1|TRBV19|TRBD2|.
CASSQSGLAGALNEQFF
TGTGCCAGTAGTCAATCCGGACTAGCGGGGGCCCTCAATGAGCAGTTCTTC
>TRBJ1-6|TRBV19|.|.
CASTTVPGSPLHF
TGTGCCAGTACCACAGTCCCGGGATCACCCCTCCACTTT
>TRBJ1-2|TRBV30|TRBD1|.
CAWRLTGVEYGYTF
TGTGCCTGGAGGTTGACAGGGGTCGAATATGGCTACACCTTC
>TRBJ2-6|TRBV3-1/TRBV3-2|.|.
CASRHRTGPGANVLTF
TGTGCCAGCAGACATCGCACAGGGCCTGGGGCCAACGTCCTGACTTTC